This T cell receptor beta chain was retrieved from a study of T cell responses to AZD1222 COVID-19 vaccine. V was pared by 1 base and J by 2 bases, with 5 bases between. The CDR3 has 13 amino acids. Germline loops: CDR1 SEHNR, CDR2 FQNEAQ (reference sequence). The protocol was immunoSEQ multiplex PCR, while the TCRdb copy is restricted to in-frame clones and leaves out a portion. The sample includes tens of thousands of clones, 80% to 90% of them seen just once. Timing groups of about 4 and about 12 weeks for second doses were pooled. Study-wide points: It should be noted that donors were predominantly white British and more often female, and clonal diversity was possibly underestimated. Across the whole spike, CD4 TCRs peaked at regions 160-218 and 743-854. Just a handful of people given AZD1222 tested seropositive at baseline.

Regarding this clone: As yet, its antigen is unknown.

The source is an adult who received the AZD1222 COVID-19 vaccine. Material: peripheral blood, obtained 28 days after the second AZD1222 dose. The chain links TRBV7-9 to TRBJ1-2; D remains unclear. CDR3 in amino acids: CASSLVGNYGYTF. CDR3 DNA sequence: TGTGCCAGCAGCTTAGTTGGCAACTATGGCTACACCTTC.